This paragraph covers one T cell receptor (beta chain) sequence. The CDR3 is made up of 15 amino acids. Germline V gene data show CDR1 as WSHSY and CDR2 as SAAADI. The germline V and J ends were trimmed by 0 bases and 8 bases, with 16 bases remaining between them. This record comes from a study of radiotherapy plus CTLA-4 blockade in lung cancer. The method was immunoSEQ multiplex PCR; TCRdb's version includes in-frame clones alone and lacks a portion of them. The table shows tens of thousands of clones, with about 85% occurring only once. The sequence came from a human donor with non-small cell lung cancer who had a complete response to radiotherapy plus ipilimumab. The J gene is TRBJ1-2, the V gene TRBV10-2; unclear D gene. The specimen comprised peripheral blood, sampled from a patient treated with radiotherapy plus ipilimumab. The CDR3 DNA is TGCGCCAGCAGTGAGTCCATGACCGGGGATGGGGGCTACACCTTC. Translated: CASSESMTGDGGYTF.